The sample holds a few counts of the clone carrying this TCR beta chain. Its specificity is unknown. TCRdb independently ran MiXCR on the 5' RACE reads; one entry per CDR3 protein. The sample has tens of thousands of distinct CDR3 sequences, about 8.3% seen once; the top ten hold approximately 29%. This sample stems from a study of CD8 T cells in ankylosing spondylitis. Whole-study findings and limits: Several highly homologous variants formed a TCR beta motif that appeared characteristic of ankylosing spondylitis blood. Disease-associated clones were reportedly significantly overrepresented in matched ankylosing spondylitis synovial fluid.

Germline V gives CDR1 MGHRA, CDR2 YSYEKL. The CDR3 has 11 residues. V shed 0 bases and J shed 10 bases, with 4 bases lying between them. The rearrangement uses TRBV4-1 and TRBJ2-1; D not resolved. Sequencing was performed on blood, either unsorted or a sorted T cell fraction (not recorded which). The receptor's source is a male donor with ankylosing spondylitis. CDR3 loop: CASSQDLEQFF. The CDR3 region has the DNA TGCGCCAGCAGCCAAGATCTCGAGCAGTTCTTC.